The 12 T cell receptor beta chains given below trace back to one sample, sequenced in a study of T cells after yellow fever vaccination (dated by TCRdb to between 2018 and 2021). The sample's treatment or condition, from its label and the paper: live attenuated yellow fever vaccine strain. Preparation of the library involved 5' RACE. Sequencing instrument: Illumina HiSeq 2500. TCRdb itself trimmed the public reads at Q25 with fastp, ran MiXCR and retained productive beta chains. Under each unique CDR3 protein, matching rows form one entry showing the most common genes and DNA. Across this sample there are approximately 550,000 distinct CDR3 sequences, with over 15% seen only once. The top ten clonotypes cover approximately 14% of the sample. The material sequenced was PBMCs, taken 15 days after the yellow fever booster vaccination. The receptors here all came from a man aged 30 to 39 who received the YFV17D yellow fever vaccine.

The V call is TRBV12-3 or TRBV12-4, the J call TRBJ2-3, with TRBD1 as a possible D gene (5 bases). The CDR3 covers 16 residues. Trimming took off 2 bases at V and 1 base at J, with 13 bases between the two ends. The CDR3 DNA reads as TGTGCCAGCAGTTTAATAAGGGGTTGGGGCACAGATACGCAGTATTTT. Translating gives CASSLIRGWGTDTQYF.

V gene TRBV3-1 combines with J gene TRBJ2-7, with 9 bases matching TRBD2. The CDR3 loop spans 16 amino acids. J gave up 2 bases and V 3 bases, and 8 bases lay outside the gene matches. Germline-derived CDR1 and CDR2 are LGHDT and YNNKEL (reference sequence). The CDR3 reads CASSHQTSGYTYEQYF. Here the CDR3 DNA reads TGTGCCAGCAGCCATCAGACTAGCGGTTATACCTACGAGCAGTACTTC.

This clonotype has a handful of counts. The gene calls are TRBV7-6 and TRBJ2-3, with unresolved D. CDR1 is SGHVS and CDR2 is FNYEAQ in the germline V gene. V was cut by 4 bases and J by 0 bases, with 11 bases left in between. CDR3 length equals 15 residues. The CDR3: CASSSDVSSTDTQYF. In nucleotides, the CDR3 is TGTGCCAGCAGCTCGGACGTTTCTAGCACAGATACGCAGTATTTT.

The chain employs TRBV29-1 and TRBJ2-3, with TRBD2 matching over 9 bases. J was trimmed by 5 bases and V by 4 bases; bases with no gene match: 10. This CDR3 spans 15 amino acids. Germline V gene sequence: CDR1 SQVTM, CDR2 ANQGSEA. DNA of the CDR3: TGCAGCGTTGGGGGTAGCGGGAGAGGTGGAGATACGCAGTATTTT. This sequence encodes CSVGGSGRGGDTQYF.

This rearrangement joins TRBV20-1 to TRBJ1-1; no clear D gene. Germline lookup yields CDR1 DFQATT and CDR2 SNEGSKA (reference sequence). V was clipped by 6 bases and J by 2 bases, with 16 bases between them. CDR3 length: 14 residues. The CDR3, as DNA: TGCAGTGCCCCAAAGACCAGGAGCAACACTGAAGCTTTCTTT. Translation: CSAPKTRSNTEAFF.

This chain joins TRBV6-6 and TRBJ2-7, with 8 bases fitting TRBD2. V trimming: 4 bases; J trimming: 4 bases; junction bases outside the gene matches: 3. Per germline, CDR1 MNHNY and CDR2 SVGAGI (reference sequence). This CDR3 spans 13 amino acids. CDR3 DNA: TGTGCCAGCAGTTTTACTAGCGGATACGAGCAGTACTTC. This translates into CASSFTSGYEQYF.

The sample holds a few counts of this clonotype. Mismatch with germline at one junction end may stem from a read error. V and J are TRBV20-1 and TRBJ2-1; unclear D gene. From germline, CDR1 is DFQATT and CDR2 SNEGSKA (reference sequence). The CDR3 has 18 amino acids. CDR3 bases: TGCAGTGCTACTGCAGACGAGAGTGAGGTTCTCCTCTACTATGAGCAGTTCTTC. Its translation is CSATADESEVLLYYEQFF.

The sample holds a few counts of this clonotype. V usage is TRBV7-9 and J usage is TRBJ2-6; tentatively, D is TRBD2 (5 bases). Germline values: CDR1 SEHNR, CDR2 FQNEAQ (reference sequence). The CDR3 is made up of 15 amino acids. Trimming removed 0 bases at V and 2 bases at J, with 5 bases between. The CDR3 spells CASSLARAGANVLTF. CDR3 nucleotide sequence: TGTGCCAGCAGCTTAGCGAGGGCTGGGGCCAACGTCCTGACTTTC.

The J gene is TRBJ2-2, the V gene TRBV7-3, with TRBD2 as a possible D gene (5 bases). Trimming removed 7 bases from V and 5 bases from J, with 14 bases in between. CDR1 SGHTA and CDR2 FQGTGA come from the germline V gene. CDR3 size: 14 residues. This CDR3 is CASTRGSQTGELFF. The CDR3 DNA is TGTGCCAGCACCCGAGGGAGTCAAACCGGGGAGCTGTTTTTT. Using reference TRBV7-3 and TRBJ2-2 for the parts outside the CDR3, the full variable domain is GAGVSQTPSNKVTEKGKYVELRCDPISGHTALYWYRQSLGQGPEFLIYFQGTGAADDSGLPNDRFFAVRPEGSVSTLKIQRTERGDSAVYLCASTRGSQTGELFFGEGSRLTVL.

This clonotype appeared many times. The chain couples TRBV29-1 to TRBJ2-2, with D maybe TRBD1 (6 bases). Germline CDR1 SQVTM, CDR2 ANQGSEA. This CDR3 has 14 residues. With 3 bases removed from V and 2 bases from J, the gap between germline ends came to 10 bases. The chain's CDR3 is CSVDPGVNTGELFF. As DNA, the CDR3 is TGCAGCGTTGATCCAGGGGTAAACACCGGGGAGCTGTTTTTT.

In this sample, this clonotype turned up a few times. J is TRBJ2-1 and V is TRBV9; a possible D gene is TRBD1 (5 bases). This CDR3 is 14 amino acids long. Germline V lookup: CDR1 SGDLS, CDR2 YYNGEE. Between the trimmed V and J ends, which lost 3 bases and 6 bases, there was a span of 13 bases. The CDR3 sequence: CASSASPQVNEQFF. Written as DNA, the CDR3 is TGTGCCAGCAGCGCCAGCCCACAGGTCAATGAGCAGTTCTTC.

The CDR3: CSAATSTYTGELFF. DNA for the CDR3: TGCAGCGCCGCGACTAGCACTTACACCGGGGAGCTGTTTTTT. This chain joins TRBV29-1 and TRBJ2-2; 7 nucleotides line up with TRBD2. Losses at the gene ends were 7 bases for V and 3 bases for J; bases not matched to a gene: 8. Per germline, CDR1 SQVTM and CDR2 ANQGSEA. CDR3 length: 14 residues.